In this sample, the clone carrying this T cell receptor beta chain turned up once. The data derive from a study of T cell changes during pregnancy in multiple sclerosis. This CDR3 has 16 residues. V gave up 3 bases and J gave up 1 base; unmatched junction bases: 4. The germline V gene encodes CDR1 SGDLS and CDR2 YYNGEE. Generated by immunoSEQ multiplex PCR, the TCRdb table keeps only in-frame clones and is missing some. The sample yields some 58,000 clones, around 96% seen once. J is TRBJ2-5 and V is TRBV9; 12 bases agree with TRBD2. The receptor was isolated from a female donor with multiple sclerosis, enrolled in a pregnancy study. The source material was CD8+ T cells from peripheral blood mononuclear cells, sampled after pregnancy. The CDR3, as DNA: TGTGCCAGCAGCGCGCCGGGACTAGCGGGCCAAGAGACCCAGTACTTC. It is translated as CASSAPGLAGQETQYF.